These 15 T cell receptor beta chains were all obtained from the same sample, sequenced in a study of OX40 agonist ivuxolimab in advanced cancers. Data came from immunoSEQ multiplex PCR; TCRdb stores just in-frame clones and leaves some out. The sample shows approximately 97,000 clones, approximately 87% of them seen only once. Here the sequenced sample was CD4+ or CD8+ T cells sorted from blood, taken in a trial of the OX40 agonist ivuxolimab. The origin of the receptors is an adult with an advanced solid tumor such as melanoma, head and neck, liver or kidney cancer.

A few counts support this clone. This rearrangement joins TRBV10-3 to TRBJ2-2; D not resolved. The V gene's germline CDR1 is ENHRY and CDR2 SYGVKD. The CDR3 extends over 13 amino acids. With 0 bases removed from V and 9 bases from J, the gap between germline ends came to 8 bases. The CDR3 loop is CAISESVPRELFF. The CDR3 bases are TGTGCCATCAGTGAGTCGGTGCCGAGGGAGCTGTTTTTT.

The sample holds a few counts of this clone. The gene calls are TRBV15 and TRBJ1-5, with 9 bases identical to TRBD1. Trimming at V came to 8 bases and at J to 4 bases, leaving 9 bases not matched to a gene. Germline V CDR1 and CDR2: LNHNV, YYDKDF (reference sequence). This CDR3 has 15 amino acids. CDR3: CATGTGQGLNQPQHF. DNA of the CDR3: TGTGCCACCGGTACGGGACAGGGATTAAATCAGCCCCAGCATTTT.

The gene calls are TRBV6-5 and TRBJ2-7; weak D call: TRBD1 (6 bases). This CDR3 is 14 amino acids long. V dropped 6 bases and J dropped 3 bases, with 15 bases sitting between them. Germline CDR1 reads MNHEY; CDR2 reads SVGAGI. Written as DNA, the CDR3 is TGTGCCAGCAGCCCGGGACAAAGCCACTACGAGCAGTACTTC. Translation gives CASSPGQSHYEQYF.

V is TRBV25-1 and J is TRBJ2-7; the D gene is possibly TRBD2 (5 bases). CDR3 length: 16 amino acids. Trimming removed 1 base at V and 0 bases at J, with 13 bases between. Germline values: CDR1 MGHDK, CDR2 SYGVNS. CDR3 region: CASSESGGPDSYEQYF. CDR3 bases: TGTGCCAGCAGTGAATCAGGAGGCCCCGACTCCTACGAGCAGTACTTC.

The chain recombines TRBV6-4 with TRBJ2-4, with D perhaps given as TRBD1 or TRBD2 (5 bases each). V was pared by 3 bases and J by 0 bases, with 18 bases between. This CDR3 region has 18 residues. Per the germline V gene, CDR1 is MRHNA and CDR2 is SNTAGT. CDR3 coding DNA: TGTGCCAGCAGTGATGGGGGTTACGGCCTCCTAGCCAAAAACATTCAGTACTTC. Translation gives CASSDGGYGLLAKNIQYF.

CDR3 sequence reads: CASRPGTEGQPQHF. For the CDR3, the DNA is TGCGCCAGCAGGCCCGGGACGGAGGGACAGCCCCAGCATTTT. The V call is TRBV5-1, the J call TRBJ1-5; perhaps TRBD1 as D (5 bases). V was pared by 5 bases and J by 7 bases, with 16 bases between. The CDR3 contains 14 residues. Looked up from germline, CDR1 is SGHRS and CDR2 is YFSETQ.

The V call is TRBV6-1, the J call TRBJ2-5; unclear D gene. The CDR3 extends over 14 amino acids. Germline assignment: CDR1 MNHNS and CDR2 SASEGT. V was shortened by 4 bases and J by 6 bases, with 15 bases between the two germline ends. The CDR3 region has the DNA TGTGCCAGCAGTGGTGTCGGATCGTTAAAGACCCAGTACTTC. Amino acids: CASSGVGSLKTQYF.

The chain is built from TRBV19 and TRBJ1-5; 8 nucleotides align to TRBD1. The CDR3 length is 17 residues. Germline assignment: CDR1 LNHDA and CDR2 SQIVND (reference sequence). The V gene end was trimmed by 3 bases and the J gene end by 0 bases; junction bases not matched to a gene: 7. For the CDR3, the DNA is TGTGCCAGTAGTATGGACAGGGCCCACCTTAGCAATCAGCCCCAGCATTTT. It specifies CASSMDRAHLSNQPQHF. Using reference TRBV19 and TRBJ1-5 for the parts outside the CDR3, the full variable domain is DGGITQSPKYLFRKEGQNVTLSCEQNLNHDAMYWYRQDPGQGLRLIYYSQIVNDFQKGDIAEGYSVSREKKESFPLTVTSAQKNPTAFYLCASSMDRAHLSNQPQHFGDGTRLSIL.

The chain employs TRBV11-3 and TRBJ1-1; 8 nucleotides line up with TRBD1. The CDR3 covers 15 residues. V was clipped by 4 bases and J by 0 bases; unmatched bases: 4. Per germline, CDR1 SGHNT and CDR2 YENEEA. CDR3 coding DNA: TGTGCCAGCAGCTCTGGGACAGGAATGAACACTGAAGCTTTCTTT. It specifies CASSSGTGMNTEAFF.

The chain combines TRBV6-6 with TRBJ2-7; D remains unclear. Looked up from germline, CDR1 is MNHNY and CDR2 is SVGAGI (reference sequence). V lost 4 bases and J 1 base, leaving 8 bases between the germline ends. The CDR3 covers 13 residues. The CDR3 reads CASSWDLSYEQYF. In DNA, the CDR3 is TGTGCCAGCAGTTGGGATTTATCCTACGAGCAGTACTTC.

The chain joins TRBV9 to TRBJ1-2; D is perhaps TRBD1 (5 bases). Germline-derived CDR1 and CDR2 are SGDLS and YYNGEE. The V and J ends lost 6 bases and 2 bases respectively, with 14 bases between them. The CDR3 spans 14 residues. CDR3 coding DNA: TGTGCCAGCACAATGGGGCTAGGGAACTATGGCTACACCTTC. Protein: CASTMGLGNYGYTF.

The genes are TRBV7-2 and TRBJ1-4, with 9 bases matching TRBD1. The germline CDR1 and CDR2 sequences are SGHTA and FQGNSA. CDR3 length: 15 residues. Germline trimming cut 6 bases from V and 11 bases from J; bases unmatched to any gene: 13. In nucleotides, the CDR3 is TGTGCCAGCAGACCGATAAAGACAGGGGGTGAGAAACTGTTTTTT. Translating gives CASRPIKTGGEKLFF.

The rearrangement uses TRBV27 and TRBJ1-2; D may be TRBD1 (6 bases). V lost 6 bases, J lost 0 bases, and 26 bases lay in between. This CDR3 is built from 19 residues. Germline V CDR1 and CDR2: MNHEY, SMNVEV (reference sequence). The CDR3 nucleotides read TGTGCCAGCAGATACAAGGCGCAAACAGGGATGGTAACTAACTATGGCTACACCTTC. Its translation: CASRYKAQTGMVTNYGYTF.

This clone showed up just once. This rearrangement joins TRBV10-1 to TRBJ2-1; D is unresolved. CDR1 WNHNN and CDR2 SYGVQD come from the germline V gene (reference sequence). The V end lost 3 bases, the J end lost 4 bases, and 16 bases lay between the germline ends. This CDR3 has 16 amino acids. Written as DNA, the CDR3 is TGCGCCAGCAGTGATCTCAAGAACAGTCCGTACAATGAGCAGTTCTTC. Encoded protein: CASSDLKNSPYNEQFF.

The rearrangement joins TRBV7-9 to TRBJ1-1; the D is unclear. The germline gives CDR1 SEHNR, CDR2 FQNEAQ (reference sequence). V was clipped by 4 bases and J by 5 bases, with 14 bases between them. This CDR3 has 14 residues. The CDR3 coding sequence is TGTGCCAGCAGCTCAGATGGACGTATAACTGAAGCTTTCTTT. It codes for CASSSDGRITEAFF. The full variable domain, in which reference TRBV7-9 and TRBJ1-1 provide the parts outside the CDR3, is DTGVSQNPRHKITKRGQNVTFRCDPISEHNRLYWYRQTLGQGPEFLTYFQNEAQLEKSRLLSDRFSAERPKGSFSTLEIQRTEQGDSAMYLCASSSDGRITEAFFGQGTRLTVV.